The T cell receptor (beta chain) described here comes from a study of low-dose radiotherapy and immunotherapy resistance in tumors. TRAV and TRBV primers primed cDNA for both TCRalpha and TCRbeta. The authors amplified TCRs for around 20 PCR cycles with a constant-region primer and a V-primer adapter. A single record per CDR3 protein comes from TCRdb applying MiXCR to the reads. The profile shows some 88,000 distinct CDR3 sequences, around 9.2% of them singletons. V was trimmed by 3 bases and J by 2 bases, leaving 14 bases between them. CDR1 is MNHNS, CDR2 SASEGT, per germline. The CDR3 is 16 residues long. This clonotype was detected ten times or more. Time point meaning: before trial treatment. All eligible patients presented with advanced solid tumors that contained no tumor-infiltrating lymphocytes.

The receptor's source is a male donor with prostate cancer. This rearrangement joins TRBV6-1 to TRBJ2-1, with D tentatively TRBD1 (6 bases). The input for sequencing was PBMCs, taken before treatment. The CDR3 bases are TGTGCCAGCAGTGACCAGGGGAGCCTGCCCTACAATGAGCAGTTCTTC. Protein product: CASSDQGSLPYNEQFF.